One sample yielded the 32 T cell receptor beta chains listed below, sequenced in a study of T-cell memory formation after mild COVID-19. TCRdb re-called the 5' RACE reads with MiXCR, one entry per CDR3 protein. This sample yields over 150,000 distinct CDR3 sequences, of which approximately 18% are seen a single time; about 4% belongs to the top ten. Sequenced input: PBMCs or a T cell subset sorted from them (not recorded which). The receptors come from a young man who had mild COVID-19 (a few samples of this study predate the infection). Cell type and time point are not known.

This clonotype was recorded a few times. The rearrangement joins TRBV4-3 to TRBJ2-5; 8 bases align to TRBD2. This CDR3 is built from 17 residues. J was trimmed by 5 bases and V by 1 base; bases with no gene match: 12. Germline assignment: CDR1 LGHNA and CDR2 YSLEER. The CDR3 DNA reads TGCGCCAGCAGCCAAGGGGTAGTAGCGGGGTTGTCTGAGACCCAGTACTTC. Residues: CASSQGVVAGLSETQYF.

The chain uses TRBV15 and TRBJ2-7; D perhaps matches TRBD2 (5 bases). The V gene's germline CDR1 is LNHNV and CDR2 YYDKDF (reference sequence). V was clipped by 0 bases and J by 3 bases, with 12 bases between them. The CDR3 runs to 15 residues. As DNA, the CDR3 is TGTGCCACCAGCAGAGACCGGGGTGTAAACTACGAGCAGTACTTC. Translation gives CATSRDRGVNYEQYF. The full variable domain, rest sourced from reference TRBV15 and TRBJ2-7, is DAMVIQNPRYQVTQFGKPVTLSCSQTLNHNVMYWYQQKSSQAPKLLFHYYDKDFNNEADTPDNFQSRRPNTSFCFLDIRSPGLGDTAMYLCATSRDRGVNYEQYFGPGTRLTVT.

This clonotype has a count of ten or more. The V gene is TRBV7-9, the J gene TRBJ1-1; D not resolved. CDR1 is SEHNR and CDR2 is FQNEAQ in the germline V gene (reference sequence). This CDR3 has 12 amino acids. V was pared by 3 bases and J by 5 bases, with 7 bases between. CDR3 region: CASSFAGTEAFF. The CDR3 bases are TGTGCCAGCAGCTTCGCGGGGACTGAAGCTTTCTTT. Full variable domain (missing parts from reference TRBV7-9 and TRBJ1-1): DTGVSQNPRHKITKRGQNVTFRCDPISEHNRLYWYRQTLGQGPEFLTYFQNEAQLEKSRLLSDRFSAERPKGSFSTLEIQRTEQGDSAMYLCASSFAGTEAFFGQGTRLTVV.

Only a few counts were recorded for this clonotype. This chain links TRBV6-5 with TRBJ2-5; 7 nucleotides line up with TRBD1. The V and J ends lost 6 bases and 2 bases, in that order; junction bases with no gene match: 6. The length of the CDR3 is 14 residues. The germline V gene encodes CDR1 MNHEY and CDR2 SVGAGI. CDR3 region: CASSRGQAQETQYF. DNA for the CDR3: TGTGCCAGCAGCCGCGGACAGGCGCAAGAGACCCAGTACTTC.

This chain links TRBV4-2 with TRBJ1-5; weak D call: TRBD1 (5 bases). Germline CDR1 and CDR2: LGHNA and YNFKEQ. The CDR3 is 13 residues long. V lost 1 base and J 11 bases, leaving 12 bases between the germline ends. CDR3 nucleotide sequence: TGTGCCAGCAGCCAAGGACAGTTAGGGGCCCAGCATTTT. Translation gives CASSQGQLGAQHF.

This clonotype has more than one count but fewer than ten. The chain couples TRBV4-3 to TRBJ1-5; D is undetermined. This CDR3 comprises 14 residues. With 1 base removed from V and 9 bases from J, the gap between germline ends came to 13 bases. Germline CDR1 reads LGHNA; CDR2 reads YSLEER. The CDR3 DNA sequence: TGCGCCAGCAGCCAAGGCCATAGATCAGGGCCCCAGCATTTT. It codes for CASSQGHRSGPQHF.

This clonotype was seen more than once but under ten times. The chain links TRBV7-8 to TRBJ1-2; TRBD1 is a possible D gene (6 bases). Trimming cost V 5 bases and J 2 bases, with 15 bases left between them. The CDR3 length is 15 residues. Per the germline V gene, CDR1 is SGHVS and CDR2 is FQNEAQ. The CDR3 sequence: CASSHRGTLNYGYTF. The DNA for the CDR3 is TGTGCCAGCAGCCACCGGGGGACACTGAACTATGGCTACACCTTC.

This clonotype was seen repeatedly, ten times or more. The CDR3 sequence is CASSLTGTANTEAFF. DNA of the CDR3: TGTGCCAGCAGCCTTACCGGGACTGCGAACACTGAAGCTTTCTTT. The chain employs TRBV7-2 and TRBJ1-1; the D gene is possibly TRBD1 (5 bases). Germline V lookup: CDR1 SGHTA, CDR2 FQGNSA. The CDR3 is 15 amino acids. Trimming pared 5 bases from V and 1 base from J, leaving 14 bases between.

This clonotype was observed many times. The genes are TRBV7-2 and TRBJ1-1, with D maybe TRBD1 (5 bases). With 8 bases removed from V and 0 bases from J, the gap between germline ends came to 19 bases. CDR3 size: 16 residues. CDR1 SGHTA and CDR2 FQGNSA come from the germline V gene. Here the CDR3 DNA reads TGTGCCAGCTTGGAATGGGGGTACATGATGAACACTGAAGCTTTCTTT. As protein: CASLEWGYMMNTEAFF.

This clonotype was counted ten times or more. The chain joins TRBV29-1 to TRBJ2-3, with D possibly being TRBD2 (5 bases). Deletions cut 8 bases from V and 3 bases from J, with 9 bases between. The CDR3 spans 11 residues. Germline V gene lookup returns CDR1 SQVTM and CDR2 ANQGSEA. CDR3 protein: CSLSGTDTQYF. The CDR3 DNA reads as TGCAGCCTCTCGGGGACAGATACGCAGTATTTT.

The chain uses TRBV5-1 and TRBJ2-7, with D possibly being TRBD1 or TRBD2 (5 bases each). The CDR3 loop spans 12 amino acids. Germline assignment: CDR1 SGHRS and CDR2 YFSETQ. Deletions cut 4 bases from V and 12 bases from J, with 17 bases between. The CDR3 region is CASSGRDGETYF. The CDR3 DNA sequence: TGCGCCAGCAGCGGACGGGACGGCGAAACGTACTTC.

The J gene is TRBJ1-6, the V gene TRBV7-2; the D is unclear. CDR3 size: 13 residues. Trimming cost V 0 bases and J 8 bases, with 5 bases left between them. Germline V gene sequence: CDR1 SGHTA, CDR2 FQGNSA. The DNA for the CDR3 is TGTGCCAGCAGCTTAGCTTTCGATTCACCCCTCCACTTT. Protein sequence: CASSLAFDSPLHF.

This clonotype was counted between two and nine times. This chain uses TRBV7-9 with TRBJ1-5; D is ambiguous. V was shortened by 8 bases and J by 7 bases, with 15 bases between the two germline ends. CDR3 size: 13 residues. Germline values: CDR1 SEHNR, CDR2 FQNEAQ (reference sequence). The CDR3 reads CASRLGDGQPQHF. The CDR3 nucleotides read TGTGCCAGCCGCCTGGGAGATGGGCAGCCCCAGCATTTT.

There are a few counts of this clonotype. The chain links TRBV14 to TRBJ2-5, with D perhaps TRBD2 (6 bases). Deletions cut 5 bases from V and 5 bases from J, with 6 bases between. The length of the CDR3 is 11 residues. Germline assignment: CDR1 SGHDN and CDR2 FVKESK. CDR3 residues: CASSGGETQYF. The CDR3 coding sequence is TGTGCCAGCAGCGGGGGGGAGACCCAGTACTTC.

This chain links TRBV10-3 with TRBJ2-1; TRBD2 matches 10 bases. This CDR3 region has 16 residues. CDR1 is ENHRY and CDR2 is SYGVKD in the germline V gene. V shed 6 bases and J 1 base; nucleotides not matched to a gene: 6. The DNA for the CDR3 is TGTGCCATCAGAGGAACTAGCGGGGCTTCCTACAATGAGCAGTTCTTC. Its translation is CAIRGTSGASYNEQFF.

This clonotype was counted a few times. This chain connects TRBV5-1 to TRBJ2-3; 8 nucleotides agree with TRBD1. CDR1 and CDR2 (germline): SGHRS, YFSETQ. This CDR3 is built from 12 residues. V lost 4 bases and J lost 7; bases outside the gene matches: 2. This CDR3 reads CASSRQGHTQYF. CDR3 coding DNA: TGCGCCAGCAGCAGACAGGGGCATACGCAGTATTTT.

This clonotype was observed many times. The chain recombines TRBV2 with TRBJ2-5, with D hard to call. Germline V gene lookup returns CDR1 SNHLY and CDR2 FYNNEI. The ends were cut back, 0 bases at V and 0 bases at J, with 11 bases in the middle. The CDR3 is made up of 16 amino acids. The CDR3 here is CASSEAGRMHQETQYF. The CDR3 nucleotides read TGTGCCAGCAGTGAAGCCGGCAGGATGCACCAAGAGACCCAGTACTTC. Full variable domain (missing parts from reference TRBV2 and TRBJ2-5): EPEVTQTPSHQVTQMGQEVILRCVPISNHLYFYWYRQILGQKVEFLVSFYNNEISEKSEIFDDQFSVERPDGSNFTLKIRSTKLEDSAMYFCASSEAGRMHQETQYFGPGTRLLVL.

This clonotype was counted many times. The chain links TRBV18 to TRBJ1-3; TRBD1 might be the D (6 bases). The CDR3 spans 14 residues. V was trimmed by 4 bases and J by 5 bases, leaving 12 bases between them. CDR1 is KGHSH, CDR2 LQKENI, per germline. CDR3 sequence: CASSLDRSRNTIYF. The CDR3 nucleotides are TGTGCCAGCTCACTTGACAGGAGCAGAAACACCATATATTTT.

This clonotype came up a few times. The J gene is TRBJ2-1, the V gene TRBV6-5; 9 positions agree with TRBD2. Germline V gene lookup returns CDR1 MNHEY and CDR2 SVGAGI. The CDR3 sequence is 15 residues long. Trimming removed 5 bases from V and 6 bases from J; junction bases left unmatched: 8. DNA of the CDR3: TGTGCCAGCAGTAGGAGCGGGGGGCAGGGCAATGAGCAGTTCTTC. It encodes CASSRSGGQGNEQFF.

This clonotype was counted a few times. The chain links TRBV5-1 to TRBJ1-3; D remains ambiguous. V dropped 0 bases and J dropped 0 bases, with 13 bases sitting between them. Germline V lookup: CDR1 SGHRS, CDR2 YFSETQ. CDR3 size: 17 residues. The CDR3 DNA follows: TGCGCCAGCAGCTTGGATGGCAGACCCTTCTCTGGAAACACCATATATTTT. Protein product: CASSLDGRPFSGNTIYF. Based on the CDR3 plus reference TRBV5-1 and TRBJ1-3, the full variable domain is KAGVTQTPRYLIKTRGQQVTLSCSPISGHRSVSWYQQTPGQGLQFLFEYFSETQRNKGNFPGRFSGRQFSNSRSEMNVSTLELGDSALYLCASSLDGRPFSGNTIYFGEGSWLTVV.

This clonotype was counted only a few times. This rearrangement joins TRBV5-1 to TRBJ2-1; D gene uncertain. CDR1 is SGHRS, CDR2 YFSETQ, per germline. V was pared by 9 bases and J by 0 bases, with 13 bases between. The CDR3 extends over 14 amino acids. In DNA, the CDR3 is TGCGCCACAACACCCAACCCCTCCTACAATGAGCAGTTCTTC. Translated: CATTPNPSYNEQFF.

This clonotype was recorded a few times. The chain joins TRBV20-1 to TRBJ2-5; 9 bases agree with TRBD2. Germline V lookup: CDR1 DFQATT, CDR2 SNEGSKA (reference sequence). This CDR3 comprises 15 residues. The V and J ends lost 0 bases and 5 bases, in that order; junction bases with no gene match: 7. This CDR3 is CSARDFQRGVETQYF. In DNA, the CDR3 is TGCAGTGCTAGAGATTTCCAGCGGGGGGTGGAGACCCAGTACTTC.

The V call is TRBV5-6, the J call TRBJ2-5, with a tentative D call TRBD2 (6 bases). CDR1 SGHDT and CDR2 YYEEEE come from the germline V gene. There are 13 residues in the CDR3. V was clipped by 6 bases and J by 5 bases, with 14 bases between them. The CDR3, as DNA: TGTGCCAGCAACCTCGCCACTAGCGAGACCCAGTACTTC. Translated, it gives CASNLATSETQYF.

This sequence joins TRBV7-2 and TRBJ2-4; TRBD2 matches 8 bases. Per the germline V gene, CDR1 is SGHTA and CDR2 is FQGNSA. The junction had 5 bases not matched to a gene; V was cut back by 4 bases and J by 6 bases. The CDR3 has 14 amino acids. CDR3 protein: CASSSGTSVNIQYF. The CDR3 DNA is TGTGCCAGCAGCTCGGGGACTAGTGTAAACATTCAGTACTTC.

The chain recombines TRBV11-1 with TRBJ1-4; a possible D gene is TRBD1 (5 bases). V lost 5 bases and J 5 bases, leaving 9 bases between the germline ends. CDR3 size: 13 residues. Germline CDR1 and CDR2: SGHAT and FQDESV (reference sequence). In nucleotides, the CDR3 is TGTGCCAGCAGCCCGGACATGAATGAAAAACTGTTTTTT. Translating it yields CASSPDMNEKLFF.

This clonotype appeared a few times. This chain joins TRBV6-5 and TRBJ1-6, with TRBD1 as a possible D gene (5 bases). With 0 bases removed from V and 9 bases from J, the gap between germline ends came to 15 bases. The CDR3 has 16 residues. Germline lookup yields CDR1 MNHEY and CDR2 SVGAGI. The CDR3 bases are TGTGCCAGCAGTTACTCAGGGACTTGGGTTGGTTCACCCCTCCACTTT. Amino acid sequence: CASSYSGTWVGSPLHF.

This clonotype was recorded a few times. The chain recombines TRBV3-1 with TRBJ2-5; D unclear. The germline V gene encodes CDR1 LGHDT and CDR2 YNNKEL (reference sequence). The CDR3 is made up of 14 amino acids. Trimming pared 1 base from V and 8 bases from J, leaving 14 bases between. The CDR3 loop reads CASSQAGVMGTQYF. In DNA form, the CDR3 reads TGTGCCAGCAGCCAAGCTGGAGTCATGGGTACCCAGTACTTC.

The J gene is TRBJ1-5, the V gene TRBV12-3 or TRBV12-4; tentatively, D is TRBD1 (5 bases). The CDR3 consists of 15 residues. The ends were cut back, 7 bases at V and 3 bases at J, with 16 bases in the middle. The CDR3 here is CASNSQGSSNQPQHF. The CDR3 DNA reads TGTGCCAGCAATTCTCAGGGCAGTTCCAATCAGCCCCAGCATTTT.

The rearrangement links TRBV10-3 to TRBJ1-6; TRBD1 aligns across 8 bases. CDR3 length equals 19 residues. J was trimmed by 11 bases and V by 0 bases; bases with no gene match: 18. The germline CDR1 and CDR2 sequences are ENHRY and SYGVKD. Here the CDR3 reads CAISESKVSDRAYSPPLHF. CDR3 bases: TGTGCCATCAGTGAGTCGAAAGTCTCGGACAGGGCTTATTCTCCACCCCTCCACTTT.

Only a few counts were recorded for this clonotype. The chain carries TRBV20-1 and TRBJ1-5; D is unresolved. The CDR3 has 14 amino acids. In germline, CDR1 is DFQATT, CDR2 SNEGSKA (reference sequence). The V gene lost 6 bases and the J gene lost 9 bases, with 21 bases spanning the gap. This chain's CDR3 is CSARREADEGPQHF. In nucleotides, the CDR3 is TGCAGTGCGAGGAGGGAGGCGGACGAAGGGCCCCAGCATTTT.

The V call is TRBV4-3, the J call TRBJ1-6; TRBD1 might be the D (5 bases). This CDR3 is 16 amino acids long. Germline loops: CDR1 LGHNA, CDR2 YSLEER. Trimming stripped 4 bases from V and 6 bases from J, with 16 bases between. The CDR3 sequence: CASSRDRAGTNSPLHF. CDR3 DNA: TGCGCCAGCAGCCGGGACCGGGCAGGGACTAATTCACCCCTCCACTTT.

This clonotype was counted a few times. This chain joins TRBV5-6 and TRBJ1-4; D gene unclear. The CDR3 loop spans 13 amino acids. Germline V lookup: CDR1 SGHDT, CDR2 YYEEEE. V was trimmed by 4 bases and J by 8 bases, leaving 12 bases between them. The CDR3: CASSGQLGEKLFF. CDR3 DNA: TGTGCCAGCAGCGGGCAGCTGGGGGAAAAACTGTTTTTT.